The present T cell receptor beta chain was sequenced within a study of T cell repertoires in cytomegalovirus infection. Study in general: Based on public TCR beta signatures, there were indications of CMV infection and of a matching HLA type.

Germline CDR1 reads SEHNR; CDR2 reads FQNEAQ (reference sequence). Trimming shortened V by 0 bases and J by 0 bases, and 6 bases separated the two germline ends. The CDR3 is 16 residues long. Using its own MiXCR run on the reads, TCRdb lists one record per CDR3 protein. Of some 180,000 distinct CDR3 sequences in the sample, about 17% were seen once. Note on this clonotype: Antigen specificity is unknown.

Study-wide points: HLA-C-restricted CMV clonotypes gave the most frequent clonotype in two of eight donors. Of the TCR beta families, the public ones yielded a cumulative frequency that identified carriers of CMV plus the relevant HLA.

The specimen was CD8+ T cells from PBMCs. The chain combines TRBV7-9 with TRBJ2-6; D is possibly TRBD1 or TRBD2 (5 bases each). The receptor was derived from a human donor in good health (CMV status not recorded). Some clones in this sample may be carry-over from other donors' samples. CDR3 in amino acids: CASSLAGTSGANVLTF. DNA for the CDR3: TGTGCCAGCAGCTTAGCGGGGACCTCTGGGGCCAACGTCCTGACTTTC.